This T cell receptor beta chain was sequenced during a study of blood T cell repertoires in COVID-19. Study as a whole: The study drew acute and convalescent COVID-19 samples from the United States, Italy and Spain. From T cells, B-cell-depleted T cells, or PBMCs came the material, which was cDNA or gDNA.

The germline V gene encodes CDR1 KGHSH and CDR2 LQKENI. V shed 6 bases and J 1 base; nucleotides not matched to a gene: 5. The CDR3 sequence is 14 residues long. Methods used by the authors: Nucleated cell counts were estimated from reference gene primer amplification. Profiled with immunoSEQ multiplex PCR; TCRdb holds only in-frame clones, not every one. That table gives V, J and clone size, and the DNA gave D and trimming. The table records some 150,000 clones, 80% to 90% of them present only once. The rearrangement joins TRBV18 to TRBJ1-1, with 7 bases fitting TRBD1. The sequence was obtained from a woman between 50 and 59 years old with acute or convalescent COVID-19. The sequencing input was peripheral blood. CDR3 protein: CASSLGTANTEAFF. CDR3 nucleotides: TGTGCCAGCTCCCTTGGGACAGCGAACACTGAAGCTTTCTTT.